These 25 T cell receptor beta chains originate from one sample sequenced in a study of Ad26.COV2.S vaccination and SARS-CoV-2 variants. Only in-frame clones appear in the TCRdb table, and some are missing; sequencing was by immunoSEQ multiplex PCR. The data show around 310,000 clones, roughly nine tenths seen once. Treatment here: about 20 received Ad26.COV2.S at low or high dose, single or two shots; about 5 received placebo; per-sample allocation not given. Samples were taken on day 63 after the first vaccine or placebo injection. Sequenced material: peripheral blood, taken in a trial of Ad26.COV2.S vaccine versus placebo. The receptors come from a person aged 18 to 65 who received the Ad26.COV2.S COVID-19 vaccine or a placebo.

The rearrangement links TRBV5-1 to TRBJ2-7; D is possibly TRBD1 (6 bases). Germline CDR1 reads SGHRS; CDR2 reads YFSETQ. The CDR3 loop spans 14 amino acids. V was shortened by 0 bases and J by 3 bases, with 10 bases between the two germline ends. The CDR3 bases are TGCGCCAGCAGCTTGGTGGGACAAAGCTACGAGCAGTACTTC. It specifies CASSLVGQSYEQYF.

The V gene is TRBV6-2 or TRBV6-3, the J gene TRBJ1-5; TRBD1 aligns across 7 bases. Germline V lookup: CDR1 MNHEY, CDR2 SVGEGT. CDR3 length: 15 amino acids. Trimming removed 3 bases from V and 7 bases from J; junction bases left unmatched: 9. The CDR3 nucleotides are TGTGCCAGCAGTTATCGAGAAGGGGGCATACAGCCCCAGCATTTT. Encoded protein: CASSYREGGIQPQHF.

V is TRBV5-1 and J is TRBJ1-4, with D possibly TRBD1 on 5 matching bases. CDR1 SGHRS and CDR2 YFSETQ come from the germline V gene. Trimming pared 7 bases from V and 4 bases from J, leaving 23 bases between. The CDR3 has 17 amino acids. CDR3 DNA sequence: TGCGCCAGCGAACCCTCTGATGAAACAGGCCTTAATGAAAAACTGTTTTTT. This encodes CASEPSDETGLNEKLFF.

The genes are TRBV7-8 and TRBJ1-6, with TRBD1 as a possible D gene (5 bases). V gave up 7 bases and J gave up 9 bases, with 13 bases separating them. Per germline, CDR1 SGHVS and CDR2 FQNEAQ. The length of the CDR3 is 13 residues. CDR3 nucleotides: TGTGCCAGCAACTCGGGGGTAGGTTCACCCCTCCACTTT. Its protein product is CASNSGVGSPLHF.

This chain links TRBV6-5 with TRBJ1-2; TRBD1 aligns across 7 bases. CDR1 MNHEY and CDR2 SVGAGI come from the germline V gene. CDR3 size: 14 residues. V trimming: 5 bases; J trimming: 4 bases; junction bases outside the gene matches: 7. The CDR3 nucleotides read TGTGCCAGCAGTACAAAGGGGACAGTCTATGGCTACACCTTC. As protein: CASSTKGTVYGYTF.

This clone was found once. The genes are TRBV6-6 and TRBJ1-3; D remains unclear. The ends were cut back, 8 bases at V and 2 bases at J, with 19 bases in the middle. The germline V gene has CDR1 MNHNY and CDR2 SVGAGI (reference sequence). CDR3 length: 16 residues. CDR3 bases: TGTGCCAGCGGCAGGTCGGCAGGCGGAACTGGAAACACCATATATTTT. The encoded protein is CASGRSAGGTGNTIYF.

The chain recombines TRBV7-2 with TRBJ1-6; 11 nucleotides align to TRBD1. With V trimmed by 5 bases and J by 9 bases, 9 bases remained unmatched. CDR3 size: 16 residues. Germline-derived CDR1 and CDR2 are SGHTA and FQGNSA. CDR3 region: CASSPDRGRTFSPLHF. The CDR3 bases are TGTGCCAGCAGCCCGGACAGGGGGCGCACATTTTCACCCCTCCACTTT.

This chain links TRBV6-2 or TRBV6-3 with TRBJ1-5, with D unclear. Germline values: CDR1 MNHEY, CDR2 SVGEGT. Trimming cost V 4 bases and J 6 bases, with 10 bases left between them. The CDR3 runs to 13 residues. CDR3 nucleotide sequence: TGTGCCAGCAGTTCCCCGGTCGTTCAGCCCCAGCATTTT. Amino acids: CASSSPVVQPQHF.

The chain uses TRBV2 and TRBJ2-7, with 8 positions matching TRBD1. V was pared by 8 bases and J by 6 bases, with 6 bases of the junction left unmatched. The CDR3 is made up of 12 amino acids. CDR1 is SNHLY and CDR2 is FYNNEI in the germline V gene. CDR3 sequence: CASVFTGGEQYV. CDR3 sequence (DNA): TGTGCCAGCGTCTTTACAGGGGGCGAGCAGTACGTC.

The chain uses TRBV2 and TRBJ2-1; D is perhaps TRBD2 (6 bases). This CDR3 has 17 amino acids. Germline V gene sequence: CDR1 SNHLY, CDR2 FYNNEI. V lost 2 bases and J lost 0, with 14 bases in between. CDR3 sequence: CASSEYPGVSSYNEQFF. CDR3 in DNA: TGTGCCAGCAGTGAATATCCGGGGGTCAGCTCCTACAATGAGCAGTTCTTC.

The V and J genes are TRBV24-1 and TRBJ2-1; tentatively, D is TRBD2 (6 bases). Trimming shortened V by 5 bases and J by 2 bases, and 15 bases separated the two germline ends. Germline CDR1 and CDR2: KGHDR and SFDVKD. The CDR3 spans 16 residues. The CDR3 DNA reads as TGTGCCACCAGTGCAGGAGGGCCCTGGCCCTACAATGAGCAGTTCTTC. Its translation is CATSAGGPWPYNEQFF.

The chain uses TRBV4-3 and TRBJ2-1; the match to TRBD2 covers 8 bases. The CDR3 is 18 residues long. V shed 1 base and J 7 bases; nucleotides not matched to a gene: 15. CDR1 LGHNA and CDR2 YSLEER come from the germline V gene. The CDR3: CASSQGGIAGPSGNEQFF. CDR3 nucleotides: TGCGCCAGCAGCCAAGGTGGAATAGCGGGGCCTTCGGGGAATGAGCAGTTCTTC.

This rearrangement joins TRBV30 to TRBJ2-1, with TRBD2 matching over 8 bases. In germline, CDR1 is GTSNPN, CDR2 SVGIG (reference sequence). The CDR3 sequence is 15 residues long. Unmatched junction bases numbered 5, after V lost 0 bases and J lost 4 bases. CDR3 nucleotide sequence: TGTGCCTGGAGTGTACTTAGCGGGACTTACAATGAGCAGTTCTTC. It codes for CAWSVLSGTYNEQFF.

The CDR3, as DNA: TGTGCCAGTGAGAGTACGATCGACTATGGCTACACCTTC. Protein product: CASESTIDYGYTF. The genes are TRBV19 and TRBJ1-2; D ambiguous. The germline CDR1 and CDR2 sequences are LNHDA and SQIVND (reference sequence). The CDR3 spans 13 residues. Trimming took 8 bases from V and 3 from J, leaving 13 bases between them. The full variable domain, with the rest looked up from reference TRBV19 and TRBJ1-2, is DGGITQSPKYLFRKEGQNVTLSCEQNLNHDAMYWYRQDPGQGLRLIYYSQIVNDFQKGDIAEGYSVSREKKESFPLTVTSAQKNPTAFYLCASESTIDYGYTFGSGTRLTVV.

The rearrangement links TRBV5-7 to TRBJ1-1, with 10 nucleotides matching TRBD1. TRBV5-7 has ORF status, its function being uncertain. The CDR3 has 14 amino acids. Trimming removed 6 bases from V and 8 bases from J; junction bases left unmatched: 10. This chain's CDR3 is CASKMGQGRVEAFF. In nucleotides, the CDR3 is TGTGCCAGCAAGATGGGACAGGGGAGAGTAGAAGCTTTCTTT.

V is TRBV6-5 and J is TRBJ2-3; 9 nucleotides align to TRBD2. Germline V gene sequence: CDR1 MNHEY, CDR2 SVGAGI. V was pared by 5 bases and J by 4 bases, with 7 bases of the junction left unmatched. This CDR3 has 15 residues. Here the CDR3 reads CASSPGTSISDTQYF. The CDR3 DNA reads as TGTGCCAGCAGTCCAGGGACTAGCATATCAGATACGCAGTATTTT.

The chain recombines TRBV4-2 with TRBJ1-5, with a weak D call TRBD1 (5 bases). The germline V and J ends were trimmed by 1 base and 7 bases, with 8 bases remaining between them. Germline lookup yields CDR1 LGHNA and CDR2 YNFKEQ. The CDR3 length is 13 residues. The CDR3 DNA is TGTGCCAGCAGCCAAGCCCGGGGGCAGCCCCAGCATTTT. Amino acid sequence: CASSQARGQPQHF.

The chain recombines TRBV11-2 with TRBJ1-1; D is unclear. The CDR3 has 14 residues. V gave up 1 base and J gave up 1 base, with 7 bases separating them. CDR1 SGHAT and CDR2 FQNNGV come from the germline V gene. In nucleotides, the CDR3 is TGTGCCAGCAGCTTAGGCAGCGGGAACACTGAAGCTTTCTTT. Encoded protein: CASSLGSGNTEAFF.

The V call is TRBV28, the J call TRBJ2-5, with a possible D match to TRBD1 (6 bases). The CDR3 sequence is 13 residues long. Germline V gene sequence: CDR1 MDHEN, CDR2 SYDVKM. The V and J ends lost 10 bases and 6 bases respectively, with 18 bases between them. The CDR3 is CAILGGGVKTQYF. The CDR3 nucleotides read TGTGCCATACTAGGGGGTGGCGTGAAGACCCAGTACTTC.

The gene calls are TRBV7-6 and TRBJ1-3, with no clear D. Germline V gene data show CDR1 as SGHVS and CDR2 as FNYEAQ. Trimming removed 3 bases from V and 5 bases from J, with 11 bases in between. The CDR3 runs 14 residues. The CDR3 sequence: CASSFPSSRNTIYF. CDR3 sequence (DNA): TGTGCCAGCAGCTTCCCCTCCAGCCGAAACACCATATATTTT.

The chain uses TRBV6-5 and TRBJ1-5; weak D call: TRBD1 (5 bases). Trimming took off 6 bases at V and 3 bases at J, with 15 bases between the two ends. This CDR3 is 15 amino acids long. Germline values: CDR1 MNHEY, CDR2 SVGAGI. The DNA for the CDR3 is TGTGCCAGCAGCCTAAGGTGGACATCCAATCAGCCCCAGCATTTT. Encoded protein: CASSLRWTSNQPQHF.

This chain joins TRBV4-1 and TRBJ1-6, with D perhaps matching TRBD1 (5 bases). Trimming removed 0 bases from V and 8 bases from J, with 8 bases in between. Germline V CDR1 and CDR2: MGHRA, YSYEKL. This CDR3 is 14 amino acids long. CDR3 nucleotide sequence: TGCGCCAGCAGCCAAGAGGGACTCTATTCACCCCTCCACTTT. Translated, it gives CASSQEGLYSPLHF.

This clone was seen more than once but under ten times. The CDR3 loop reads CASSQDPRGNTIYF. The DNA of the CDR3 is TGCGCCAGCAGCCAAGACCCCCGTGGTAACACCATATATTTT. This sequence joins TRBV4-3 and TRBJ1-3; D is ambiguous. The V gene lost 0 bases and the J gene lost 7 bases, with 10 bases spanning the gap. Per the germline V gene, CDR1 is LGHNA and CDR2 is YSLEER. The CDR3 contains 14 residues.

V gene TRBV25-1 combines with J gene TRBJ1-1, with D possibly being TRBD1 (5 bases). Germline V gene sequence: CDR1 MGHDK, CDR2 SYGVNS. The CDR3 length is 12 residues. V lost 7 bases to trimming and J lost 1 base, with 7 bases between them. The CDR3 protein is CASTGGNTEAFF. The CDR3 DNA follows: TGTGCCAGCACGGGGGGGAACACTGAAGCTTTCTTT.

The rearrangement uses TRBV3-1 (or the pseudogene TRBV3-2) and TRBJ1-3; 9 bases align to TRBD1. In germline, CDR1 is LGHDT, CDR2 YNNKEL (reference sequence). The CDR3 spans 12 residues. With V trimmed by 3 bases and J by 11 bases, 2 bases remained unmatched. DNA for the CDR3: TGTGCCAGCAGCCAGGACAGGGGATCCATATATTTT. It specifies CASSQDRGSIYF.